These T cell receptor beta chains were read from a single sample in a study of blood T cells in healthy people across ages. TCRdb reanalysed the 5' RACE reads using MiXCR and keeps one entry per CDR3 protein. The sample yields about 1.5 million distinct CDR3 sequences, roughly 43% seen once. The sequenced material came from blood. The receptors derive from a woman aged 18-29 years in good health. Both conserved end residues are trimmed from each CDR3. The order of the fields is J gene, clone size, V gene, CDR3 protein. Rows may omit the clone size; those that give it use once, few, many or a size class.

>TRBJ2-3|few|TRBV12-3/TRBV12-4
ASSPTAADTQY
>TRBJ2-1|-|TRBV9
ASSVDPSLEQF
>TRBJ2-3|-|TRBV7-9
ASSPAGGTSTDTQY
>TRBJ2-7|few|TRBV20-1
SARAFGYEQY
>TRBJ2-7|-|TRBV7-2
ASSWGDSYEQY
>TRBJ2-7|-|TRBV6-1
ASEARSSSYEQY
>TRBJ2-3|-|TRBV7-9
ASSLTISTDTQY
>TRBJ2-3|-|TRBV15
ATSRDSWLAGEVTDTQY
>TRBJ2-3|once|TRBV3-1
ASRPLAADTQY
>TRBJ2-1|-|TRBV7-9
ASSSGLAGVYYEQF
>TRBJ1-2|-|TRBV6-1
ASSVTGTSGYT
>-|-|TRBV10-3
AISGSGGTGSAYEQY
>TRBJ1-4|few|TRBV6-6
ATWASLNEKLF
>TRBJ2-5|few|TRBV20-1
SATKHLQETQY
>TRBJ2-3|-|TRBV20-1
SGILANTQY
>TRBJ2-1|-|TRBV20-1
SARVRLAVSYNEQF
>TRBJ2-3|-|TRBV3-1
ASSQDTLAGVADTQY
>TRBJ1-2|-|TRBV12-3/TRBV12-4
ASSSHGGYGYT
>TRBJ2-1|once|TRBV9
ASSNLGGEDNEQF
>TRBJ1-2|-|TRBV7-9
VSTSGSPQRGYT
>TRBJ2-7|-|TRBV20-1
SATDSGRTLYEQY
>TRBJ2-5|-|TRBV29-1
SIEPRGLQETQY
>TRBJ2-5|once|TRBV29-1
SAEGSAETQY
>TRBJ2-3|-|TRBV5-5
ASSHTVSTDTQY
>TRBJ1-1|-|TRBV9
ASSVGGNSGLFVTEAF
>TRBJ1-2|-|TRBV5-5
ASSFRPPNWGYT
>TRBJ2-1|few|TRBV27
ASSLTRGSNYEQF